Below, 14 T cell receptor beta chains from the same sample are listed, as sequenced in a study of T cells in Graves' hyperthyroidism and ophthalmopathy. Regions amplified from RNA transcripts were the TCR beta CDR3 regions. When the TCR CDR3 underwent first-round RT-PCR, the HTBI primer set was used. TCRdb re-analysed the multiplex PCR reads in MiXCR, keeping a single row per CDR3 protein. The sample has approximately 690,000 distinct CDR3 sequences, about 14% seen once. Sequencing was performed on blood. The source is a woman between 45 and 60 years old with Graves' ophthalmopathy.

The sample holds a few counts of this clonotype. The rearrangement links TRBV19 to TRBJ2-1; TRBD2 matches at 11 bases. The CDR3 length is 15 residues. The germline gives CDR1 LNHDA, CDR2 SQIVND (reference sequence). With V trimmed by 10 bases and J by 6 bases, 11 bases remained unmatched. CDR3 loop: CATKLSGGDPNEQFF. The CDR3 bases are TGTGCCACCAAGCTTAGCGGGGGGGATCCCAATGAGCAGTTCTTC.

This clonotype was counted at least ten times. The rearrangement links TRBV11-3 to TRBJ2-3, with D perhaps matching TRBD2 (5 bases). This CDR3 has 15 residues. Germline V gives CDR1 SGHNT, CDR2 YENEEA. Trimming cost V 4 bases and J 1 base, with 12 bases left between them. The CDR3 sequence is CASSSSLLRTDTQYF. CDR3 coding DNA: TGTGCCAGCAGCTCTAGCCTACTTCGCACAGATACGCAGTATTTT.

Many counts were recorded for this clonotype. This chain connects TRBV6-2 or TRBV6-3 to TRBJ2-3; 7 nucleotides align to TRBD2. The CDR3 totals 20 residues. Germline CDR1 and CDR2: MNHEY and SVGEGT. Trimming cost V 2 bases and J 0 bases; bases outside gene matches: 17. DNA of the CDR3: TGTGCCAGCAGTTACCCCCCGGCCCTACGTCAAGCGGGAAGCACAGATACGCAGTATTTT. This encodes CASSYPPALRQAGSTDTQYF.

This clonotype was observed once. CDR3 DNA: TGCAGTGCTAGAGCGGGGGGACGGGGAGGAGAGACCCAGTACTTC. It specifies CSARAGGRGGETQYF. The chain employs TRBV20-1 and TRBJ2-5; TRBD2 agrees at 7 bases. The germline V gene has CDR1 DFQATT and CDR2 SNEGSKA (reference sequence). The length of the CDR3 is 15 residues. V shed 1 base and J 4 bases; nucleotides not matched to a gene: 9.

This chain links TRBV28 with TRBJ2-5, with 10 bases aligning to TRBD2. J lost 4 bases, V lost 4 bases, and 3 bases had no gene match. The CDR3 runs 14 residues. CDR1 and CDR2 (germline): MDHEN, SYDVKM. This CDR3 reads CASSSQRGGETQYF. The CDR3 DNA is TGTGCCAGCAGTTCCCAGCGGGGGGGAGAGACCCAGTACTTC.

This clonotype came up many times. The chain links TRBV6-6 to TRBJ2-5; the D gene is possibly TRBD1 (6 bases). The CDR3 runs 16 residues. CDR1 is MNHNY, CDR2 SVGAGI, per germline (reference sequence). Between the trimmed V and J ends, which lost 2 bases and 2 bases, there was a span of 15 bases. CDR3 sequence: CASSYGTPGFQETQYF. The CDR3 coding sequence is TGTGCCAGCAGTTACGGGACACCCGGGTTTCAAGAGACCCAGTACTTC.

This clonotype appeared many times. V usage is TRBV7-9 and J usage is TRBJ2-3; 13 nucleotides agree with TRBD2. J was trimmed by 4 bases and V by 4 bases; bases with no gene match: 5. CDR1 is SEHNR, CDR2 FQNEAQ, per germline (reference sequence). This CDR3 has 16 residues. The CDR3 spells CASSSGLAGDSDTQYF. CDR3 nucleotides: TGTGCCAGCAGCTCCGGACTAGCGGGAGACTCAGATACGCAGTATTTT.

The chain combines TRBV19 with TRBJ1-3; D is undetermined. The germline gives CDR1 LNHDA, CDR2 SQIVND (reference sequence). Trimming cost V 3 bases and J 0 bases, with 15 bases left between them. This CDR3 region has 17 residues. CDR3 amino acids: CASSIGIILNSGNTIYF. In DNA form, the CDR3 reads TGTGCCAGTAGTATTGGGATAATACTCAACTCTGGAAACACCATATATTTT.

This clonotype was observed at least ten times. The CDR3 is CASSQSRGGSDGYTF. The CDR3 DNA is TGTGCCAGCAGTCAATCTCGCGGGGGAAGTGATGGCTACACCTTC. The chain combines TRBV6-1 with TRBJ1-2; D might be TRBD1 (5 bases). Germline V CDR1 and CDR2: MNHNS, SASEGT. The V and J ends lost 5 bases and 6 bases respectively, with 19 bases between them. CDR3 length equals 15 residues.

This clonotype was detected a few times. This chain uses TRBV29-1 with TRBJ1-1; maybe TRBD1 (5 bases). This CDR3 comprises 14 residues. The germline V gene encodes CDR1 SQVTM and CDR2 ANQGSEA. The V end lost 8 bases, the J end lost 1 base, and 17 bases lay between the germline ends. CDR3 residues: CSSLGGEGNTEAFF. CDR3 nucleotide sequence: TGCAGCTCCCTGGGGGGGGAGGGGAACACTGAAGCTTTCTTT.

A note on this clonotype: A far larger clone differs by one base, so this is likely a read error. The chain combines TRBV14 with TRBJ1-2; 7 bases align to TRBD1. The V segment lost 3 bases and the J segment 3 bases; nucleotides outside the gene matches: 1. Germline V gene lookup returns CDR1 SGHDN and CDR2 FVKESK. The CDR3 is made up of 13 amino acids. The CDR3 DNA is TGTGCCAGCAGCCAGGGACAGCACTATGGCTACACCTTC. It codes for CASSQGQHYGYTF.

This clonotype was seen ten or more times. This chain uses TRBV5-1 with TRBJ1-1; 7 bases agree with TRBD1. The CDR3 covers 15 residues. Trimming cost V 1 base and J 10 bases; bases outside gene matches: 13. Germline CDR1 and CDR2: SGHRS and YFSETQ. The CDR3 DNA is TGCGCCAGCAGCTTGTCCAGGGGGGGCGGCGGAGGAGCTTTCTTT. It is translated as CASSLSRGGGGGAFF.

The chain joins TRBV20-1 to TRBJ2-5; no reliable D call. This CDR3 region has 10 residues. V lost 1 base and J 5 bases, leaving 2 bases between the germline ends. Germline V gives CDR1 DFQATT, CDR2 SNEGSKA (reference sequence). CDR3 in DNA: TGCAGTGCTAGAGCGGAGACCCAGTACTTC. Protein product: CSARAETQYF.

About this clonotype: One base away lies a much larger clone, so this may be a sequencing read error. The CDR3 does not end in the conserved phenylalanine or tryptophan, so this is likely a read error. The chain combines TRBV6-2 or TRBV6-3 with TRBJ2-7, with TRBD2 matching 9 bases. Looked up from germline, CDR1 is MNHEY and CDR2 is SVGEGT. The CDR3 spans 13 residues. J was trimmed by 5 bases and V by 9 bases; bases with no gene match: 8. CDR3: CASSGRFRHEQYL. The CDR3 region has the DNA TGTGCCAGTAGCGGGAGATTTCGCCACGAGCAGTACCTC.